This T cell receptor (beta chain) was found in a study of spatial heterogeneity in lung cancer. In the study overall: The donors, fewer than 95 patients with untreated early-stage non-small cell lung cancer, provided the samples. A portion of blood specimens was procured at disease recurrence, the median time to first recurrence being less than 400 days.

The time point denotes: blood taken at disease recurrence. Whole RNA from tumor, nontumor lung or frozen PBMC was sequenced unsorted. This clonotype was picked up many times. Its antigen is not known. This beta chain is off target for a library built for alpha chains, so its abundance means little. Study-wide results and caveats: At tumor resection, ubiquitous expanded TCRs were detected in blood more often than later.

The library protocol tagged each TCR cDNA with a unique molecular identifier. TCRdb used MiXCR to reprocess the 5' RACE reads, holding one entry per CDR3 protein. The repertoire holds around 10,000 distinct CDR3 sequences, with approximately 3.6% as singletons. CDR3 length: 15 residues. With V trimmed by 1 base and J by 3 bases, 3 bases remained unmatched. Germline-derived CDR1 and CDR2 are SGHRS and YFSETQ. This sequence originates from a female donor with early-stage non-small cell lung cancer. V usage is TRBV5-1 and J usage is TRBJ2-1; 8 nucleotides agree with TRBD1. This specimen was PBMCs, taken at recurrence. CDR3 sequence (DNA): TGCGCCAGCAGCTTGCGACAGGGGATCTACAATGAGCAGTTCTTC. Translation: CASSLRQGIYNEQFF.